A selection of T cell receptor beta chains follows, all from one sample in a study of cytomegalovirus exposure and HLA in healthy donors. Clones were read by immunoSEQ multiplex PCR, and TCRdb kept only the in-frame ones, dropping some. This sample has approximately 100,000 clones, with about 68% found just once. Sequencing was carried out using PBMCs. The receptors derive from a man in his thirties or forties in good health and CMV-seropositive. Both conserved end residues are part of each CDR3.

CSSSFGDRGLGNYGYTF	TRBV7-9	TRBJ1-2
CAIGLWRGLTDTQYF	TRBV6-6	TRBJ2-3
CASSLDQGYEQYF	TRBV5-4	TRBJ2-7
CASSLEVPVAEAFF	TRBV7-2	TRBJ1-1
CASSQNSQGWWETQYF	TRBV4-1	TRBJ2-5
CASSLVRGDTGELFF	TRBV11-2	TRBJ2-2
CASSPRTSGAAGELFF	TRBV18	TRBJ2-2
CASSFGDFYEKLFF	TRBV7-9	TRBJ1-4
CASSFEGELFF	TRBV5-6	TRBJ2-2
CASSAVQGGTGELFF	TRBV11-2	TRBJ2-2
CASRTGGELTDTQYF	TRBV10-2	TRBJ2-3
CASSFHGTVGRNTIYF	TRBV11-3	TRBJ1-3
CASSDPDSAGTDTQYF	TRBV2	TRBJ2-3
CASSYSRPTDTQYF	TRBV6-5	TRBJ2-3
CASGLSREAEAFF	TRBV11-2	TRBJ1-1
CATSRYRTPTNTDTQYF	TRBV15	TRBJ2-3
CASSLSGTGTYEQYF	TRBV4-1	TRBJ2-7
CASTFQETQYF	TRBV25-1	TRBJ2-5
CASSRGSGELFF	TRBV5-1	TRBJ2-2
CASRRLAGGQDTQYF	TRBV6-1	TRBJ2-3
CASSPTGQPNTEAFF	TRBV7-2	TRBJ1-1
CASSLAGGLNYGYTF	TRBV5-5	TRBJ1-2
CAGGGLANTGELFF	TRBV7-8	TRBJ2-2
CASTIGGGPGELFF	TRBV19	TRBJ2-2
CASEGARNTEAFF	TRBV19	TRBJ1-1
CASSLVQDSYEQYF	TRBV5-1	TRBJ2-7
CASSPRQGSYGYTF	TRBV18	TRBJ1-2
CASSEGTGVTYEQYF	TRBV6-1	TRBJ2-7
CATSRQKFIPGELFF	TRBV15	TRBJ2-2
CASSAENPGQGGKKAFF	TRBV27	TRBJ1-1
CASSQDGRLGGYTF	TRBV14	TRBJ1-2
CASSTQGSNEQFF	TRBV5-1	TRBJ2-1
CASGETGATEQYF	TRBV11-3	TRBJ2-7
CASSQGPPYEQYF	TRBV4-2	TRBJ2-7
CASSYSATVTDTQYF	TRBV6-5	TRBJ2-3
CASSRQGGSYEQYF	TRBV5-1	-
CASSIRDLGQPQHF	TRBV19	TRBJ1-5
CASSSGEGGTTDTQYF	TRBV6-5	TRBJ2-3
CASSLARGLLYGYTF	TRBV7-9	TRBJ1-2
CASSGYNAGPEAFF	TRBV10-1	TRBJ1-1
CASSLVTHYYEQYF	TRBV11-2	TRBJ2-7
CAIGVASGGGYEQYF	TRBV10-3	TRBJ2-7
CASSDSSYEQYF	TRBV19	TRBJ2-7
CASSAVAESGGYTF	TRBV5-1	TRBJ1-2
CASSLGQGYRSPLHF	TRBV6-1	TRBJ1-6
CASSTNGVHNEQFF	TRBV4-1	TRBJ2-1
CASSLVIAGGSTDTQYF	TRBV7-2	TRBJ2-3
CASSLFGQGARSTDTQYF	TRBV5-6	TRBJ2-3
CASSEAGGFEKLFF	TRBV6-1	TRBJ1-4
CASTSGEDPNSYEQYF	TRBV5-1	TRBJ2-7
CATVPLAGGPYEQYF	TRBV2	TRBJ2-7
CSAGGYNEQFF	TRBV20-1	TRBJ2-1
CASSEYEDYQPQHF	TRBV6-1	TRBJ1-5
CASSLEGQVNTEAFF	TRBV13	TRBJ1-1
CASSPPGTTGNTIYF	TRBV7-9	TRBJ1-3
CATVTAGLPTDTQYF	TRBV2	TRBJ2-3
CASRDSGSFRSYNEQFF	TRBV11-2	TRBJ2-1